The entry below describes one TCR beta chain. Its antigen is unidentified. Germline V CDR1 and CDR2: MNHNY, SVGAGI (reference sequence). The CDR3 runs to 12 residues. Trimming removed 5 bases from V and 4 bases from J, with 9 bases in between. An amount of RNA that ranged from about 0.45 to 1 ug was reverse transcribed with random hexamers. With immunoSEQ multiplex PCR, TCR beta CDR3 was amplified across 54 Vbeta and 13 Jbeta. From the immunoSEQ multiplex PCR reads, TCRdb called clonotypes with MiXCR, one entry per CDR3 protein. The sample carries about 80,000 distinct CDR3 sequences, around 96% recorded once. The data are from a study of CD8 T cells in Susac syndrome. Overall study: The Susac syndrome patients that were sequenced included roughly six with active disease and roughly 8 in remission. Whole-study findings and limits: CD8+ clones in Susac expanded most in TEMRA cells and active patients.

The sample taken for sequencing was CD8+ T cells from PBMCs. The clonotype comes from a human donor with Susac syndrome. The V gene is TRBV6-6, the J gene TRBJ2-7; D perhaps matches TRBD2 (5 bases). The CDR3 region has the DNA TGTGCCAGCAGTCCCGACTATTACGAGCAGTACTTC. Protein sequence: CASSPDYYEQYF.